A selection of T cell receptor beta chains follows, all from one sample in a study of blood T cell repertoires in COVID-19. Only in-frame clones appear in the TCRdb table, and some are missing; sequencing was by immunoSEQ multiplex PCR. Counted here are roughly 410,000 clones, 80% to 90% occurring once; the ten biggest clones make up 1% to 1.5%. Specimen: peripheral blood. The origin of the receptors is a man aged 40-50 years with acute or convalescent COVID-19. CDR3s include the opening cysteine and the closing phenylalanine or tryptophan. A D gene is named only where the DNA matches it firmly. Clone size is shown for a subset of rows, as once, few, many or a class of expanded clone.

J: TRBJ2-7; V: TRBV7-6; D: TRBD2; size: -; DNA: TGTGCCAGCAGCTTAGCCAGCGGGAGGAGTTACGAGCAGTACTTC; CDR3: CASSLASGRSYEQYF
J: TRBJ2-5; V: TRBV19; D: TRBD2; size: -; DNA: TGTGCCAGTAGTATTAAGGGACTAGCTGAGACCCAGTACTTC; CDR3: CASSIKGLAETQYF
J: TRBJ1-2; V: TRBV10-3; D: -; size: -; DNA: TGTGCCATCAGTGAGTCGAACAGGCACTATGGCTACACCTTC; CDR3: CAISESNRHYGYTF
J: TRBJ1-1; V: TRBV19; D: -; size: -; DNA: TGTGCCAGTAGTCCGACAGTTCTGAACACTGAAGCTTTCTTT; CDR3: CASSPTVLNTEAFF
J: TRBJ1-6; V: TRBV7-2; D: -; size: once; DNA: TGTGCCAGCAGCCCAGACAGGACCATGAGATATAATTCACCCCTCCACTTT; CDR3: CASSPDRTMRYNSPLHF
J: TRBJ2-7; V: TRBV29-1; D: -; size: -; DNA: TGCAGCGCAAGGACAGACTACTACGAGCAGTACTTC; CDR3: CSARTDYYEQYF
J: TRBJ2-1; V: TRBV9; D: -; size: -; DNA: TGTGCCAGCAGCGTAGCTGGCCGAGGAGTCCCCAACAATGAGCAGTTCTTC; CDR3: CASSVAGRGVPNNEQFF
J: TRBJ2-2; V: TRBV11-2; D: TRBD1; size: -; DNA: TGTGCCAGCAGCTCCAGACAGGGGGTCACCGGGGAGCTGTTTTTT; CDR3: CASSSRQGVTGELFF
J: TRBJ2-3; V: TRBV28; D: -; size: -; DNA: TGTGCCAGCAGTTTCGCGAGAAGCACAGATACGCAGTATTTT; CDR3: CASSFARSTDTQYF
J: TRBJ2-7; V: TRBV4-3; D: TRBD1; size: -; DNA: TGCGCCAGCAGCCAGGAAGGACAGGGAAGCTCCTACGAGCAGTACTTC; CDR3: CASSQEGQGSSYEQYF
J: TRBJ1-1; V: TRBV19; D: TRBD1; size: -; DNA: TGTGCCAGTAGTACCCCGGGACAGCTTCAGAACACTGAAGCTTTCTTT; CDR3: CASSTPGQLQNTEAFF
J: TRBJ1-1; V: TRBV5-4; D: TRBD1; size: -; DNA: TGTGCCAGCAGCTTGGGGGGGACAGGGTGGACTGAAGCTTTCTTT; CDR3: CASSLGGTGWTEAFF
J: TRBJ2-1; V: TRBV11-3; D: TRBD1; size: -; DNA: TGTGCCAGCAGCTTAGATTTTGGTGGACAGGGTTCCAATGAGCAGTTCTTC; CDR3: CASSLDFGGQGSNEQFF
J: TRBJ2-2; V: TRBV4-2; D: TRBD2; size: few; DNA: TGTGCCAGCAGCCCGACTAGCCAGAACACCGGGGAGCTGTTTTTT; CDR3: CASSPTSQNTGELFF
J: TRBJ1-1; V: TRBV19; D: -; size: once; DNA: TGTGCCAGTAGTATCCAGGGCGGTTACACTGAAGCTTTCTTT; CDR3: CASSIQGGYTEAFF
J: TRBJ1-3; V: TRBV6-6; D: -; size: -; DNA: TGTGCCAGCAGTCTCTCTCTCGGCAGGCCCTCTGGAAACACCATATATTTT; CDR3: CASSLSLGRPSGNTIYF
J: TRBJ1-1; V: TRBV2; D: -; size: -; DNA: TGTGCCAGCACCTCGGTACCTGAAGCTTTCTTT; CDR3: CASTSVPEAFF
J: TRBJ2-5; V: TRBV30; D: -; size: -; DNA: TGTGCCTGGATGGACAGACAAGAGACCCAGTACTTC; CDR3: CAWMDRQETQYF
J: TRBJ1-4; V: TRBV19; D: TRBD1; size: -; DNA: TGTGCCAGTAGTCCCCCCGGGACAGACAAACTGTTTTTT; CDR3: CASSPPGTDKLFF
J: TRBJ2-2; V: TRBV10-3; D: -; size: -; DNA: TGTGCCATCGAAACAGGGCGGGCCGGGGAGCTGTTTTTT; CDR3: CAIETGRAGELFF
J: TRBJ1-2; V: TRBV20-1; D: -; size: -; DNA: TGCAGTGCTAGTTTAGGGGTTTTAGGTATCACCTTC; CDR3: CSASLGVLGITF
J: TRBJ1-6; V: TRBV6-6; D: TRBD1; size: -; DNA: TGTGCCAGTAGCCGGGACAGGGACTTTTATAATTCACCCCTCCACTTT; CDR3: CASSRDRDFYNSPLHF
J: TRBJ2-7; V: TRBV18; D: -; size: -; DNA: TGTGCCAGCTCACCAGGTAAAGGGGGCTCCTACGAGCAGTACTTC; CDR3: CASSPGKGGSYEQYF
J: TRBJ2-7; V: TRBV9; D: TRBD2; size: once; DNA: TGTGCCAGCAGCGCAACTAGCGGAATCGAGCAGTACTTC; CDR3: CASSATSGIEQYF
J: TRBJ1-4; V: TRBV4-3; D: -; size: -; DNA: TGCGCCAGCAGCCCCGGCAATGGGGAGGAAAAACTGTTTTTT; CDR3: CASSPGNGEEKLFF
J: TRBJ2-1; V: TRBV10-3; D: TRBD2; size: -; DNA: TGTGCCATCAGTGAGACGACCGGGACTAGCGGGAGACACTCCTACAATGAGCAGTTCTTC; CDR3: CAISETTGTSGRHSYNEQFF
J: TRBJ2-7; V: TRBV27; D: -; size: -; DNA: TGTGCCAGCAGTCGGACAGAGACCTACGAGCAGTACTTC; CDR3: CASSRTETYEQYF
J: TRBJ1-2; V: TRBV6-4; D: -; size: -; DNA: TGTGCCAGCAGTCTAGGAAGAGACTATGGCTACACCTTC; CDR3: CASSLGRDYGYTF
J: TRBJ1-1; V: TRBV30; D: -; size: once; DNA: TGTGCCTGGAGTGTACACCTGAACACTGAAGCTTTCTTT; CDR3: CAWSVHLNTEAFF
J: TRBJ1-2; V: TRBV3-1/TRBV3-2; D: TRBD1; size: -; DNA: TGTGCCAGCAGCCCGACAGGGGGCGCAGGGGGCTACACCTTC; CDR3: CASSPTGGAGGYTF
J: TRBJ1-1; V: TRBV28; D: -; size: -; DNA: TGTGCCAGCAGTTTTGGAGTCGGAGCTTTCTTT; CDR3: CASSFGVGAFF
J: TRBJ2-5; V: TRBV27; D: -; size: -; DNA: TGTGCCAGCAGTTTCTCCAGACAAGAGACCCAGTACTTC; CDR3: CASSFSRQETQYF
J: TRBJ2-7; V: TRBV28; D: -; size: -; DNA: TGTGCCAGCTCAGGGCCAGTATCCTACGAGCAGTACTTC; CDR3: CASSGPVSYEQYF
J: TRBJ1-2; V: TRBV19; D: TRBD1; size: -; DNA: TGTGCCAGTAGTACAACCCGACAGGGAGCGAACTATGGCTACACCTTC; CDR3: CASSTTRQGANYGYTF
J: TRBJ1-2; V: TRBV4-2; D: TRBD1; size: -; DNA: TGTGCCAGCAGCACATCCCGGACAGGGGGCTTTTATGGCTACACCTTC; CDR3: CASSTSRTGGFYGYTF
J: TRBJ1-1; V: TRBV9; D: -; size: -; DNA: TGTGCCAGCAGCCCATACAGGGTCAGGAACACTGAAGCTTTCTTT; CDR3: CASSPYRVRNTEAFF
J: TRBJ1-2; V: TRBV5-1; D: -; size: -; DNA: TGCGCCAGCAGCTTCGATTCGGGGAATACAGGGTTAGGCTACACCTTC; CDR3: CASSFDSGNTGLGYTF
J: TRBJ2-3; V: TRBV4-2; D: TRBD2; size: -; DNA: TGTGCCAGCAGCCAAGTTTCTAGCGGGGGACCCGGCACAGATACGCAGTATTTT; CDR3: CASSQVSSGGPGTDTQYF
J: TRBJ2-3; V: TRBV5-4; D: TRBD2; size: many; DNA: TGTGCCAGCAGTCGTAGCGGGAGTAGTACAGATACGCAGTATTTT; CDR3: CASSRSGSSTDTQYF
J: TRBJ1-2; V: TRBV11-2; D: TRBD1; size: once; DNA: TGTGCCAGCAGCTTGTCACAGGGGGCCCGCTATGGCTACACCTTC; CDR3: CASSLSQGARYGYTF
J: TRBJ2-3; V: TRBV6-5; D: TRBD2; size: -; DNA: TGTGCCAGCAGTTCCGATGAAGGGAGGGCCGAAGATACGCAGTATTTT; CDR3: CASSSDEGRAEDTQYF
J: TRBJ1-5; V: TRBV30; D: -; size: -; DNA: TGTGCCTGGAGTGTACGAGCTAGCAATCAGCCCCAGCATTTT; CDR3: CAWSVRASNQPQHF
J: TRBJ1-5; V: TRBV2; D: TRBD1; size: few; DNA: TGTGCCAGCAAAATTTCAGGGGGAAATCAGCCCCAGCATTTT; CDR3: CASKISGGNQPQHF
J: TRBJ2-2; V: TRBV7-3; D: -; size: once; DNA: TGTGCCAGCAGCTTAACAGGAAGAGGGGGAAGGGCCGGGGAGCTGTTTTTT; CDR3: CASSLTGRGGRAGELFF
J: TRBJ1-1; V: TRBV6-5; D: -; size: -; DNA: TGTGCCAGCAGGCCCGGTTTGGACACTGAAGCTTTCTTT; CDR3: CASRPGLDTEAFF
J: TRBJ2-1; V: TRBV5-8; D: TRBD2; size: -; DNA: TGTGCCAGCAGCTTGGAACAAATTACTAGCGGGTACTACAATGAGCAGTTCTTC; CDR3: CASSLEQITSGYYNEQFF
J: TRBJ2-3; V: TRBV28; D: TRBD2; size: -; DNA: TGTGCCAGCAGTCCAACACTAGCGGTAGTCACAGATACGCAGTATTTT; CDR3: CASSPTLAVVTDTQYF
J: TRBJ2-3; V: TRBV4-1; D: TRBD1; size: once; DNA: TGCGCCAGCAGCCGGACCGGGACAGGGAGTGGCACAGATACGCAGTATTTT; CDR3: CASSRTGTGSGTDTQYF
J: TRBJ2-7; V: TRBV5-1; D: -; size: -; DNA: TGCGCCAGCAGCTTGGAGCCGATCTACGAGCAGTACTTC; CDR3: CASSLEPIYEQYF
J: TRBJ1-2; V: TRBV7-9; D: TRBD1; size: -; DNA: TGTGCCAGCAGCTTCGGGACAGGGGGCACTGGCTACACCTTC; CDR3: CASSFGTGGTGYTF
J: TRBJ1-1; V: TRBV7-9; D: TRBD1; size: -; DNA: TGTGCCAGCAGCCCGGGACAGCTGAACACTGAAGCTTTCTTT; CDR3: CASSPGQLNTEAFF
J: TRBJ2-1; V: TRBV27; D: TRBD1; size: -; DNA: TGTGCCAGCACTCGCACAGGGGACAATGAGCAGTTCTTC; CDR3: CASTRTGDNEQFF
J: TRBJ2-2; V: TRBV13; D: TRBD2; size: -; DNA: TGTGCCAGCAGCCCAGAGGGACTAGCGGGAGTGGGCACCGGGGAGCTGTTTTTT; CDR3: CASSPEGLAGVGTGELFF